The next 21 T cell receptor beta chains were all read from a single sample in a study of TET2 disruption in CD19-targeted CAR T cells. This sample's treatment: autologous CTL019 cells: CD19 CAR with 4-1BB and CD3 zeta domains. Repertoires were generated with immunoSEQ multiplex PCR, while TCRdb's copy carries only in-frame clones and drops some. This table holds more than 25,000 clones. These receptors' targets are unknown. The source material was CD8- CAR+ T cells sorted from cultured blood T cells, sampled for CD19 CAR T cell therapy. The subset was: CD8-negative CAR-positive T cells from the infusion product. These receptors were collected from a man aged 65-85 years with chronic lymphocytic leukemia.

Note on this clone: The DNA ends 3 residues before the CDR3 does, and the rest of the CDR3 is filled in from the germline J gene. The chain employs TRBV19 and TRBJ2-7, with 8 bases lining up with TRBD1. Germline V gene data show CDR1 as LNHDA and CDR2 as SQIVND (reference sequence). The CDR3 loop spans 15 amino acids. J was trimmed by 6 bases and V by 5 bases; bases with no gene match: 12. CDR3 sequence: CASSARTGFLGEQYF. The sequenced part of the CDR3 DNA is TGTGCCAGTAGTGCCCGGACAGGGTTCTTAGGCGAG.

On this clone itself: The read stops 3 residues short of the end of the CDR3; the missing end is completed from the germline J gene. The V gene is TRBV20-1, the J gene TRBJ1-5; perhaps TRBD1 as D (6 bases). There are 17 residues in the CDR3. The V end lost 0 bases, the J end lost 0 bases, and 15 bases lay between the germline ends. Germline assignment: CDR1 DFQATT and CDR2 SNEGSKA (reference sequence). The CDR3 region is CSARDNRAPNSNQPQHF. The CDR3 DNA, read in part, is TGCAGTGCTAGAGATAACAGGGCACCGAATAGCAATCAGCCC.

Details on this clone: From the germline J gene comes the end of the CDR3, since the read stops 3 residues before it. The rearrangement links TRBV7-8 to TRBJ2-3; no clear D gene. Per the germline V gene, CDR1 is SGHVS and CDR2 is FQNEAQ. This CDR3 comprises 14 residues. The V end was cut by 2 bases, the J end by 2 bases, with 8 bases between. CDR3 DNA (partial): TGTGCCAGCAGCTTATCGACTCCCACAGATACG. Translation gives CASSLSTPTDT. The CDR3, in full, reads CASSLSTPTDTQYF.

About this clone itself: The DNA ends 3 residues before the CDR3 does, and the rest of the CDR3 is filled in from the germline J gene. This chain uses TRBV7-9 with TRBJ1-4; 7 bases map to TRBD1. This CDR3 region has 15 residues. V dropped 5 bases and J dropped 8; count of bases not matched to a gene: 11. Germline CDR1 SEHNR, CDR2 FQNEAQ (reference sequence). The CDR3 DNA, read in part, is TGTGCCAGCAGCGCACAGGGGTCATTAATCGAAAAA. This codes for CASSAQGSLIEK. The entire CDR3 protein reads CASSAQGSLIEKLFF.

For this clone: The read terminates 3 residues before the CDR3 end, so the remaining end is supplied by the germline J gene. The V call is TRBV2, the J call TRBJ1-2; D gene uncertain. Trimming removed 3 bases at V and 7 bases at J, with 18 bases between. Germline V gene lookup returns CDR1 SNHLY and CDR2 FYNNEI. The length of the CDR3 is 15 residues. The CDR3 is CASSEKAAVGRGYTF. The CDR3 bases that were read are TGTGCCAGCAGTGAGAAGGCAGCCGTTGGGCGTGGC.

The CDR3 reads CASTKGLALREQYF. CDR3 DNA (partial): TGTGCCAGCACGAAGGGACTAGCCTTACGCGAG. The V call is TRBV5-5, the J call TRBJ2-7; TRBD2 matches at 9 bases. The read stops 3 residues short of the end of the CDR3; the missing end is completed from the germline J gene. From germline, CDR1 is SGHKS and CDR2 YYEKEE (reference sequence). CDR3 length equals 14 residues. V trimming: 6 bases; J trimming: 6 bases; junction bases outside the gene matches: 10.

In the case of this clone: The CDR3 end falls 3 residues outside the read, so it is completed with the germline J gene. The chain recombines TRBV2 with TRBJ1-6; 7 bases are shared with TRBD1. The CDR3 spans 15 residues. V dropped 2 bases and J dropped 4; count of bases not matched to a gene: 2. Germline CDR1 reads SNHLY; CDR2 reads FYNNEI. This CDR3 is CASSESGQYNSPLHF. Incomplete CDR3 DNA: TGTGCCAGCAGTGAATCGGGACAGTATAATTCACCC.

As to this clone: The read finishes 3 residues shy of the CDR3 end, and the germline J gene is used to complete it. The chain uses TRBV29-1 and TRBJ1-2; 7 bases match TRBD1. Germline-derived CDR1 and CDR2 are SQVTM and ANQGSEA. This CDR3 region has 13 residues. CDR3 amino acids: CSVQGNLNNDYTF. The sequenced part of the CDR3 DNA is TGCAGCGTACAGGGGAATCTAAACAATGAC.

The CDR3 region is CASSPRDRDQETQYF. The sequenced part of the CDR3 DNA is TGCGCCAGCAGCCCCCGGGACAGGGATCAAGAGACC. The rearrangement uses TRBV5-1 and TRBJ2-5; 9 positions agree with TRBD1. The read ends 3 residues before the CDR3 terminus; that terminus is restored from the germline J gene. Per the germline V gene, CDR1 is SGHRS and CDR2 is YFSETQ. The ends lost 4 bases at V and 2 bases at J; junction bases unmatched: 6. This CDR3 spans 15 amino acids. The full variable domain, in which reference TRBV5-1 and TRBJ2-5 provide the parts outside the CDR3, is KAGVTQTPRYLIKTRGQQVTLSCSPISGHRSVSWYQQTPGQGLQFLFEYFSETQRNKGNFPGRFSGRQFSNSRSEMNVSTLELGDSALYLCASSPRDRDQETQYFGPGTRLLVL.

Details on this clone: The CDR3 end is not reached by the read, which stops 3 residues before it; the germline J gene fills it in. The rearrangement links TRBV6-2 or TRBV6-3 to TRBJ1-2; 8 nucleotides match TRBD1. Germline values: CDR1 MNHEY, CDR2 SVGEGT. This CDR3 is 15 amino acids long. The CDR3 loop is CASNDRGTTPYDYTF. The DNA read from the CDR3 is TGTGCCAGCAACGACAGGGGCACCACCCCCTACGAC.

Comments on this clone: The CDR3 is cut off 3 residues early in the read; its end comes from the germline J gene. The chain is built from TRBV13 and TRBJ2-4, with a weak D call TRBD2 (6 bases). The CDR3 sequence is 14 residues long. Germline loops: CDR1 PRHDT, CDR2 FYEKMQ (reference sequence). CDR3 region: CASSFGGNQETQYF. The covered CDR3 bases are TGTGCCAGCAGCTTTGGGGGGAACCAAGAGACT.

Regarding this clone: The CDR3 end falls 3 residues outside the read, so it is completed with the germline J gene. This chain connects TRBV11-2 to TRBJ2-3; 13 nucleotides agree with TRBD2. This CDR3 has 15 amino acids. Per the germline V gene, CDR1 is SGHAT and CDR2 is FQNNGV. V lost 4 bases to trimming and J lost 6 bases; unmatched junction nucleotides: 4. The sequenced part of the CDR3 DNA is TGTGCCAGCAGCTCGACTAGCGGGGGGACGGATACG. Translated: CASSSTSGGTDT. From start to end, the CDR3 is CASSSTSGGTDTQYF.

For this clone: The CDR3 end is not reached by the read, which stops 3 residues before it; the germline J gene fills it in. J is TRBJ2-3 and V is TRBV20-1, with 7 positions matching TRBD2. The CDR3 has 16 amino acids. Germline assignment: CDR1 DFQATT and CDR2 SNEGSKA (reference sequence). The CDR3 bases that were read are TGCAGTGCTAGAGGTTTGGGGGGGGGTTACCAAGAGACG. It codes for CSARGLGGGYQET. The full CDR3 protein reads CSARGLGGGYQETQYF.

Concerning this clone itself: The observed sequence ends 3 residues before the CDR3 terminus, with the missing tail filled in from the germline J gene. The J gene is TRBJ2-7, the V gene TRBV7-6, with 10 nucleotides matching TRBD1. CDR1 SGHVS and CDR2 FNYEAQ come from the germline V gene. V shed 5 bases and J 6 bases; nucleotides not matched to a gene: 7. The CDR3 is 14 residues long. CDR3 bases read: TGTGCCAGCAGCCCAAGGGACAGGGGAAGCGAG. Translated: CASSPRDRGSE. The full CDR3 sequence reads CASSPRDRGSEQYF.

Regarding this clone: The read terminates 3 residues before the CDR3 end, so the remaining end is supplied by the germline J gene. The chain has TRBV20-1 and TRBJ2-4, with 7 bases that match TRBD1. Germline loops: CDR1 DFQATT, CDR2 SNEGSKA (reference sequence). CDR3 length: 14 amino acids. CDR3 DNA, as far as it was read: TGCAGTGCTAGACCTGGGACAGATTTCTATGGT. The encoded protein is CSARPGTDFYG. The whole CDR3 region reads CSARPGTDFYGQYF.

CDR3 DNA (partial): TGTGCCAGCAGTGATACAGGGCCTTCACCC. It specifies CASSDTGPSP. The full-length CDR3 reads as CASSDTGPSPLHF. V gene TRBV6-1 combines with J gene TRBJ1-6; tentative D call: TRBD1 (6 bases). The read falls 3 residues short of the CDR3 end, and the missing part is taken from the germline J gene. CDR1 is MNHNS and CDR2 is SASEGT in the germline V gene. CDR3 length: 13 residues. V was clipped by 3 bases and J by 9 bases, with 9 bases between them.

A word on this clone: Read data end 3 residues before the CDR3 end; the end is taken from the germline J gene. The chain joins TRBV19 to TRBJ1-1, with a tentative D call TRBD1 (5 bases). The CDR3 length is 14 residues. Germline CDR1 and CDR2: LNHDA and SQIVND (reference sequence). This CDR3 reads CASSFQGLGYGAFF. The DNA read from the CDR3 is TGTGCCAGTAGTTTCCAGGGCCTAGGCTATGGC.

About this clone: Read data end 3 residues before the CDR3 end; the end is taken from the germline J gene. The rearrangement uses TRBV7-3 and TRBJ2-1; 8 bases match TRBD2. Germline V gene data show CDR1 as SGHTA and CDR2 as FQGTGA. This CDR3 has 17 residues. With V trimmed by 2 bases and J by 0 bases, 6 bases remained unmatched. The CDR3 spells CASSLGTRKSSYNEQFF. The CDR3 bases that were read are TGTGCCAGCAGCTTAGGGACTAGGAAGAGCTCCTACAATGAG.

As for this clone: The read ends 3 residues before the CDR3 terminus; that terminus is restored from the germline J gene. V is TRBV12-3 or TRBV12-4 and J is TRBJ2-7; 8 bases map to TRBD1. J lost 5 bases, V lost 6 bases, and 12 bases had no gene match. The CDR3 has 15 amino acids. CDR3 loop: CASSLGDRGGHEQYF. The covered CDR3 bases are TGTGCCAGCAGCCTCGGAGACAGGGGAGGCCACGAG.

On this clone itself: The read ends 3 residues before the CDR3 terminus; that terminus is restored from the germline J gene. The chain recombines TRBV2 with TRBJ1-2; D unresolved. In germline, CDR1 is SNHLY, CDR2 FYNNEI. The CDR3 sequence is 12 residues long. The CDR3 loop reads CASSAEVGDYTF. The part of the CDR3 DNA that was read is TGTGCCAGCAGCGCCGAGGTCGGGGAC.

Worth noting for this clone: The DNA ends 3 residues before the CDR3 does, and the rest of the CDR3 is filled in from the germline J gene. V and J are TRBV7-6 and TRBJ1-4; 7 nucleotides line up with TRBD1. V shed 5 bases, J shed 8 bases, and the junction held 2 bases outside the gene matches. CDR3 length: 12 residues. The germline gives CDR1 SGHVS, CDR2 FNYEAQ. CDR3 amino acids: CASSPQGEKLFF. Partial CDR3 DNA: TGTGCCAGCAGCCCACAGGGGGAAAAA.